The 10 T cell receptor beta chains reported below all come from one sample, sequenced in a study of blood T cells in healthy people across ages. The authors ran a second PCR of about 7 to 11 cycles using a sample-barcoded 5' primer and a J-beta primer mix. From the 5' RACE reads, TCRdb called clonotypes with MiXCR, one entry per CDR3 protein. There are about 1.6 million distinct CDR3 sequences in the sample; about 31% occur only once, and around 11% lies in the top ten. The sample taken for sequencing was blood. The receptors derive from a woman in her twenties or thirties in good health.

This sequence joins TRBV2 and TRBJ1-6; D gene ambiguous. The V and J ends lost 3 bases and 12 bases respectively, with 12 bases between them. From germline, CDR1 is SNHLY and CDR2 FYNNEI. CDR3 size: 13 residues. CDR3 in amino acids: CASSESPNGPLHF. The CDR3, as DNA: TGTGCCAGCAGTGAGTCCCCGAATGGACCCCTCCACTTT.

This clonotype was picked up a small number of times. The chain employs TRBV2 and TRBJ2-1; the D gene could be TRBD1 or TRBD2 (5 bases each). The germline V gene has CDR1 SNHLY and CDR2 FYNNEI. This CDR3 spans 13 amino acids. The germline V and J ends were trimmed by 7 bases and 3 bases, with 10 bases remaining between them. CDR3 nucleotides: TGTGCCAGCAAGGTGGGGGACTACAATGAGCAGTTCTTC. Translation gives CASKVGDYNEQFF.

The V gene is TRBV29-1, the J gene TRBJ1-2; the match to TRBD1 covers 7 bases. The V gene end was trimmed by 7 bases and the J gene end by 9 bases; junction bases not matched to a gene: 17. The V gene's germline CDR1 is SQVTM and CDR2 ANQGSEA. The CDR3 consists of 14 residues. The CDR3 DNA reads as TGCAGCGCCACCCGGGACAGTGGGACGGGGCGCTACACCTTC. Residues: CSATRDSGTGRYTF. Together with reference TRBV29-1 and TRBJ1-2, the CDR3 gives the full variable domain: SAVISQKPSRDICQRGTSLTIQCQVDSQVTMMFWYRQQPGQSLTLIATANQGSEATYESGFVIDKFPISRPNLTFSTLTVSNMSPEDSSIYLCSATRDSGTGRYTFGSGTRLTVV.

This clonotype was observed at least ten times. The V gene is TRBV7-2, the J gene TRBJ2-5; no firm D call. Germline-derived CDR1 and CDR2 are SGHTA and FQGNSA. The V gene lost 5 bases and the J gene lost 0 bases, with 7 bases spanning the gap. The CDR3 has 13 amino acids. In DNA form, the CDR3 reads TGTGCCAGCAGCGGAATGTACCAAGAGACCCAGTACTTC. Amino acids: CASSGMYQETQYF.

The chain recombines TRBV5-5 with TRBJ2-4, with D uncertain. This CDR3 contains 16 residues. V dropped 0 bases and J dropped 0 bases, with 10 bases sitting between them. Germline lookup yields CDR1 SGHKS and CDR2 YYEKEE (reference sequence). CDR3 loop: CASSLVPELAKNIQYF. Here the CDR3 DNA reads TGTGCCAGCAGCTTGGTGCCAGAGCTAGCCAAAAACATTCAGTACTTC.

This clonotype was counted only a few times. The rearrangement joins TRBV10-2 to TRBJ1-6; D is unclear. This CDR3 has 16 amino acids. V was clipped by 2 bases and J by 0 bases, with 8 bases between them. Germline CDR1 and CDR2: WSHSY and SAAADI. The CDR3 loop reads CASSERSLSYNSPLHF. The CDR3 coding sequence is TGCGCCAGCAGTGAGAGGAGTCTCTCCTATAATTCACCCCTCCACTTT.

V and J are TRBV3-1 and TRBJ1-3; D not certain. V was clipped by 3 bases and J by 1 base, with 10 bases between them. Germline CDR1 reads LGHDT; CDR2 reads YNNKEL (reference sequence). This CDR3 region has 15 residues. In DNA, the CDR3 is TGTGCCAGCAGCCACGAACTATCGTCTGGAAACACCATATATTTT. This gives the protein CASSHELSSGNTIYF. The full variable domain, rest sourced from reference TRBV3-1 and TRBJ1-3, is DTAVSQTPKYLVTQMGNDKSIKCEQNLGHDTMYWYKQDSKKFLKIMFSYNNKELIINETVPNRFSPKSPDKAHLNLHINSLELGDSAVYFCASSHELSSGNTIYFGEGSWLTVV.

The V gene is TRBV20-1, the J gene TRBJ2-1; no clear D gene. This CDR3 contains 15 residues. V lost 0 bases, J lost 7 bases, and 16 bases lay in between. Germline CDR1 reads DFQATT; CDR2 reads SNEGSKA (reference sequence). The DNA for the CDR3 is TGCAGTGCTAGAGATCCCCATTCTAACGAAAATGAGCAGTTCTTC. Protein product: CSARDPHSNENEQFF.

The chain couples TRBV3-1 to TRBJ2-7; 9 bases fit TRBD2. The germline gives CDR1 LGHDT, CDR2 YNNKEL (reference sequence). This CDR3 contains 16 residues. The V segment lost 1 base and the J segment 6 bases; nucleotides outside the gene matches: 10. The CDR3 reads CASSQGGLARVGEQYF. The CDR3 coding sequence is TGTGCCAGCAGCCAAGGAGGACTAGCGAGAGTTGGCGAGCAGTACTTC.

The chain has TRBV11-2 and TRBJ2-7; 7 nucleotides line up with TRBD1. Per germline, CDR1 SGHAT and CDR2 FQNNGV. There are 13 residues in the CDR3. J lost 11 bases, V lost 0 bases, and 7 bases had no gene match. The CDR3 DNA follows: TGTGCCAGCAGCTTAGATCTGTTAGGGGGCAAGTACTTC. This gives the protein CASSLDLLGGKYF.